These T cell receptor beta chains were read from a single sample in a study of cytomegalovirus exposure and HLA in healthy donors. TCRdb's copy holds only in-frame clones and misses some; the assay was immunoSEQ multiplex PCR. The repertoire includes approximately 300,000 clones, roughly 85% of them detected once, and approximately 0.84% sits in the top ten. The sequencing sample was made of PBMCs. The receptors originated from a woman between 18 and 29 years old in good health and CMV-seronegative. Each CDR3 is given with its conserved first and last residue. Clone size is stated in some rows and not others, as once, few, many or a class when expanded.

>TRBJ2-3|TRBV5-1|-
CASRGASAFSTDTQYF
>TRBJ1-2|TRBV6-5|-
CASSYLGAATGYTF
>TRBJ2-7|TRBV5-1|-
CASSLEQGSGEQYF
>TRBJ1-2|TRBV9|-
CASNRSPGGYTF
>TRBJ2-6|TRBV4-3|-
CASSQAQGAGANVLTF
>TRBJ1-5|TRBV6-5|-
CASSPGQINQPQHF
>TRBJ1-3|TRBV19|once
CASSIGSSRGVGNTIYF
>TRBJ2-7|TRBV5-4|-
CASSNWDSGREQYF
>TRBJ2-3|TRBV29-1|-
CSVTGTSFVGDTQYF
>TRBJ1-1|TRBV6-5|-
CASSIQENTEAFF
>TRBJ2-7|TRBV10-2|-
CASSESVTSGRFEQYF
>TRBJ2-3|TRBV5-1|-
CASSTLAGGRTDTQYF
>TRBJ2-3|TRBV11-1|-
CASSLVREDTQYF
>TRBJ1-4|TRBV7-9|-
CASSSPVRATNEKLFF
>TRBJ2-1|TRBV5-1|-
CASSSQNYNEQFF
>TRBJ2-1|TRBV14|-
CASSRWGGTEEQFF
>TRBJ1-1|TRBV5-1|-
CASSLEEGRTEAFF
>TRBJ1-2|TRBV5-6|-
CASSPFQGAYGYTF
>TRBJ2-3|TRBV2|-
CASRDRVSDTQYF
>TRBJ2-7|TRBV30|-
CAWSSGTSYEQYF
>TRBJ1-2|TRBV4-1|-
CASSSPLTGWYGYTF
>TRBJ1-3|TRBV29-1|-
CSVRSSGNTIYF
>TRBJ2-3|TRBV5-1|-
CASSSGLAGRADTQYF
>TRBJ2-7|TRBV6-5|-
CASKRGTGVSYEQYF
>TRBJ2-2|TRBV28|-
CASSLGTAIPDPGELFF
>TRBJ1-1|TRBV4-1|-
CASSPPLPGGTEAFF
>TRBJ2-3|TRBV5-1|-
CASSRGTTDTQYF
>TRBJ2-2|TRBV30|-
CAWSKRQNTGELFF
>TRBJ2-5|TRBV19|-
CASSATGLETQYF
>TRBJ1-5|TRBV19|-
CASRRESRGNQPQHF
>TRBJ2-7|TRBV19|-
CASSPRASGEQYF
>TRBJ1-2|TRBV10-3|-
CAISEGVAGNGYTF
>TRBJ2-7|TRBV19|-
CASSTAGGNDEQYF
>TRBJ2-7|TRBV7-8|-
CASSPQGTLYEQYF
>TRBJ1-2|TRBV19|-
CASSSDLTGQGYYGYTF
>TRBJ2-1|TRBV4-1|-
CASSPGGASGGFYNEQFF
>TRBJ2-3|TRBV13|-
CASSPWTSSSDTQYF
>TRBJ2-1|TRBV29-1|-
CSVVASGYNEQFF
>TRBJ2-1|TRBV2|-
CASSGDSVGFF
>TRBJ2-5|TRBV7-7|once
CASSLGGEETQYF
>TRBJ1-5|TRBV7-9|-
CASSLDWAGNQPQHF
>TRBJ2-2|TRBV4-1|-
CASSPLRRLADTGELFF
>TRBJ2-3|TRBV7-9|-
CASSLTSGLTDTQYF
>TRBJ2-7|TRBV7-3|-
CASSPSGGTDYEQYF
>TRBJ1-4|TRBV28|once
CASGGLGITNEKLFF
>TRBJ1-1|TRBV29-1|-
CSVEGQVNTEAFF
>TRBJ2-1|TRBV4-3|-
CAHQKAGVIYNEQFF
>TRBJ2-7|TRBV15|-
CATSRAGSAYEQYF
>TRBJ2-1|TRBV9|-
CASSFGGTEGVYEQFF